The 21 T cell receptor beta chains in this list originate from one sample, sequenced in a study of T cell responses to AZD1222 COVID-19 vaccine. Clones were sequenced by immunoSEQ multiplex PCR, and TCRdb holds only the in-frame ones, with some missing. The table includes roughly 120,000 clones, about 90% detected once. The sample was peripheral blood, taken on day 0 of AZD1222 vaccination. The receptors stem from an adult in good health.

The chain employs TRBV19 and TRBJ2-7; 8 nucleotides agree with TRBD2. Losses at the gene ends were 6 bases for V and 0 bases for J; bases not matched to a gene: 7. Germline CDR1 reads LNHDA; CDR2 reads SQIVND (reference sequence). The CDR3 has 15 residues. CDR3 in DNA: TGTGCCAGTAGAGCTAGCGGGTACCCCTCCTACGAGCAGTACTTC. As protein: CASRASGYPSYEQYF. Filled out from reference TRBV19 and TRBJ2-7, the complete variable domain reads DGGITQSPKYLFRKEGQNVTLSCEQNLNHDAMYWYRQDPGQGLRLIYYSQIVNDFQKGDIAEGYSVSREKKESFPLTVTSAQKNPTAFYLCASRASGYPSYEQYFGPGTRLTVT.

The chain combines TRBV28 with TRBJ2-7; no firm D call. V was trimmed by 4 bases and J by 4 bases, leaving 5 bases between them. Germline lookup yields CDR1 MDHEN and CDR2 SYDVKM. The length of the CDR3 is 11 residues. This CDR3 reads CASSSLYEQYF. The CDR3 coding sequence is TGTGCCAGCAGTTCCCTATACGAGCAGTACTTC.

CDR3 DNA sequence: TGCGCCAGCAGCGCGACAGGGGACCCTAACTATGGCTACACCTTC. Translating it yields CASSATGDPNYGYTF. This sequence joins TRBV5-1 and TRBJ1-2; TRBD1 matches at 8 bases. This CDR3 is built from 15 residues. Germline V lookup: CDR1 SGHRS, CDR2 YFSETQ. V shed 4 bases and J 0 bases; nucleotides not matched to a gene: 5.

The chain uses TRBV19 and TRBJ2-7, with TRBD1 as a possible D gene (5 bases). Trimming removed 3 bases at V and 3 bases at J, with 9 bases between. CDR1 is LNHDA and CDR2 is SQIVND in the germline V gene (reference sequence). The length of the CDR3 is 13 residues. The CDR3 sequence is CASSMGQNYEQYF. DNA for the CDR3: TGTGCCAGTAGTATGGGGCAGAACTACGAGCAGTACTTC.

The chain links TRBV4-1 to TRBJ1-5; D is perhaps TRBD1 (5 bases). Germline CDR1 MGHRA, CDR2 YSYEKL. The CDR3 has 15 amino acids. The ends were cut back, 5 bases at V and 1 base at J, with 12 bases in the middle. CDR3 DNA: TGCGCCAGCAGCGTGCGGGACGACAGCAATCAGCCCCAGCATTTT. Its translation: CASSVRDDSNQPQHF.

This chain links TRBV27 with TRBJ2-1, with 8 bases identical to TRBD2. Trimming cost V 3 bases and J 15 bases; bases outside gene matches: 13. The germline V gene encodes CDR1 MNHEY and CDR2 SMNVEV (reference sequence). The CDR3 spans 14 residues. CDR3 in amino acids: CASSFSPLTSGVFF. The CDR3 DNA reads TGTGCCAGCAGTTTTTCCCCCCTAACTAGCGGTGTGTTCTTC.

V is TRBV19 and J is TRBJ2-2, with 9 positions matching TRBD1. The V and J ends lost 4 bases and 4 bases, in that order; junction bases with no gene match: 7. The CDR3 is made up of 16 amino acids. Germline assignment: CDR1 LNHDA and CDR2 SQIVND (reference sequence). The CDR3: CASSKDRGASTGELFF. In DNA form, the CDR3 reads TGTGCCAGTAGTAAAGACAGGGGGGCGAGCACCGGGGAGCTGTTTTTT.

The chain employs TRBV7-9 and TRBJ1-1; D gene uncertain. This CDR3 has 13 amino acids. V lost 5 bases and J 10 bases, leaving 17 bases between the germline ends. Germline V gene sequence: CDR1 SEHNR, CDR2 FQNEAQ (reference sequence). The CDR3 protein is CASSPTLTEVAFF. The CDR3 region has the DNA TGTGCCAGCAGCCCGACCCTAACCGAAGTAGCTTTCTTT.

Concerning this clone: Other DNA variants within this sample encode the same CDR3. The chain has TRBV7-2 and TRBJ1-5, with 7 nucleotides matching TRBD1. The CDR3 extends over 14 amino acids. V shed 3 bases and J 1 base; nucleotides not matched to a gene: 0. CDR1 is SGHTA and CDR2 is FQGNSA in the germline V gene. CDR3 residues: CASSLGQSNQPQHF. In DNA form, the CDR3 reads TGTGCCAGCAGCTTGGGACAGAGCAATCAGCCCCAGCATTTT.

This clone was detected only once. The CDR3 sequence is CASSLEGQRNTEAFF. CDR3 bases: TGTGCCAGCAGCTTAGAGGGACAGAGGAACACTGAAGCTTTCTTT. The rearrangement joins TRBV7-3 to TRBJ1-1; the match to TRBD1 covers 7 bases. CDR3 length: 15 amino acids. The germline gives CDR1 SGHTA, CDR2 FQGTGA. With 2 bases clipped from V and 1 base from J, the junction kept 4 bases outside the gene matches. The whole variable domain, remainder taken from reference TRBV7-3 and TRBJ1-1, is GAGVSQTPSNKVTEKGKYVELRCDPISGHTALYWYRQSLGQGPEFLIYFQGTGAADDSGLPNDRFFAVRPEGSVSTLKIQRTERGDSAVYLCASSLEGQRNTEAFFGQGTRLTVV.

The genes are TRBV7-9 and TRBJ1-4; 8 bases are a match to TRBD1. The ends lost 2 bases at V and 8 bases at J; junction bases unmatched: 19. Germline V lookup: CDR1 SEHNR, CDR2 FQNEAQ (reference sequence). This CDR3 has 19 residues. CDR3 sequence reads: CASSLLGGQGPGLKEKLFF. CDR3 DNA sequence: TGTGCCAGCAGCTTATTGGGAGGACAGGGTCCTGGGCTCAAGGAAAAACTGTTTTTT.

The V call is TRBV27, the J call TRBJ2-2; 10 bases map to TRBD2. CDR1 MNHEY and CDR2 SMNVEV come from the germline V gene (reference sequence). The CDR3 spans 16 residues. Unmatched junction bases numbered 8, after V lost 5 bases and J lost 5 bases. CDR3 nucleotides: TGTGCCAGCAGTCCCCCTAGCGGGAGCGGAACCGGGGAGCTGTTTTTT. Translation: CASSPPSGSGTGELFF.

CDR3 in DNA: TGTGCCAGTAAATTGGGACAGGACCATCAGCCCCAGCATTTT. This translates into CASKLGQDHQPQHF. V usage is TRBV19 and J usage is TRBJ1-5, with 8 bases fitting TRBD1. Trimming cost V 7 bases and J 5 bases; bases outside gene matches: 7. In germline, CDR1 is LNHDA, CDR2 SQIVND (reference sequence). CDR3 length: 14 residues.

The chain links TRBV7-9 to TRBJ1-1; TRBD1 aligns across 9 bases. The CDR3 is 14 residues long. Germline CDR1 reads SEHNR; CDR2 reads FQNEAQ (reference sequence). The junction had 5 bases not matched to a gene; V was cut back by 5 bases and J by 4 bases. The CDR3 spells CASSARDRVTEAFF. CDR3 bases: TGTGCCAGCAGCGCCCGGGACAGGGTCACTGAAGCTTTCTTT.

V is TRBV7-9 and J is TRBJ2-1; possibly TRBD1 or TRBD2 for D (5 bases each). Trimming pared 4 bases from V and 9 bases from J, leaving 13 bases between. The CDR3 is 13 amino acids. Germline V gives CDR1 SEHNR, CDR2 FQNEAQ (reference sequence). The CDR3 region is CASSSGTSSEQFF. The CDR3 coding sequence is TGTGCCAGCAGCTCGGGGACCTCAAGTGAGCAGTTCTTC.

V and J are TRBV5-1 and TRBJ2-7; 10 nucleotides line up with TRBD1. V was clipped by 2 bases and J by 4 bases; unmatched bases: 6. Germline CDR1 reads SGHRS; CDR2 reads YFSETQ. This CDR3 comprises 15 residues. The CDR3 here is CASSLRDRGKYEQYF. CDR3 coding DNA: TGCGCCAGCAGCTTACGGGACAGGGGAAAGTACGAGCAGTACTTC.

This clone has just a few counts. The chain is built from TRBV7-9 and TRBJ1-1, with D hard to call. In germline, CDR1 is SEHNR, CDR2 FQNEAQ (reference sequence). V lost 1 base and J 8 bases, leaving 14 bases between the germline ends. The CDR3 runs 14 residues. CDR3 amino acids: CASSLGGDTSEAFF. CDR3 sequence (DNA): TGTGCCAGCAGCTTAGGAGGAGACACATCCGAAGCTTTCTTT.

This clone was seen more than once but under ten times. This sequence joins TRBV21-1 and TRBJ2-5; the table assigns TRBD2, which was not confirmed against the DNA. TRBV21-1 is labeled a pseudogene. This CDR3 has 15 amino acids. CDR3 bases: TGTGCCAGCAGCGAGGTCGGTTTGGCAAAAGAGACCCAGTACTTC. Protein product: CASSEVGLAKETQYF.

The chain's CDR3 is CASSLVDGSDEQYF. The CDR3 coding sequence is TGTGCCAGCAGCTTGGTCGACGGCAGTGACGAGCAGTACTTC. The J gene is TRBJ2-7, the V gene TRBV5-4; D gene ambiguous. The germline CDR1 and CDR2 sequences are SGHNT and YYREEE (reference sequence). The CDR3 has 14 amino acids. The V end was cut by 0 bases, the J end by 5 bases, with 12 bases between. Variable domain in full (rest from reference TRBV5-4 and TRBJ2-7): ETGVTQSPTHLIKTRGQQVTLRCSSQSGHNTVSWYQQALGQGPQFIFQYYREEENGRGNFPPRFSGLQFPNYSSELNVNALELDDSALYLCASSLVDGSDEQYFGPGTRLTVT.

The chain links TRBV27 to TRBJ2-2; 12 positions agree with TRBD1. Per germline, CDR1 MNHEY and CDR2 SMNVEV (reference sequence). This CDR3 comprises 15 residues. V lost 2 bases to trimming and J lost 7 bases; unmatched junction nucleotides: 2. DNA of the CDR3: TGTGCCAGCAGTTTAGGGACAGGGGGCGGCGGGGAGCTGTTTTTT. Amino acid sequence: CASSLGTGGGGELFF.

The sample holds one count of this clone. The CDR3 DNA reads TGTGCCAGCAGCCAAGGTCAGGATGACTCTGGAAACACCATATATTTT. Protein: CASSQGQDDSGNTIYF. V gene TRBV3-1 (or the pseudogene TRBV3-2) combines with J gene TRBJ1-3; D remains ambiguous. Germline-derived CDR1 and CDR2 are LGHDT and YNNKEL (reference sequence). The ends were cut back, 1 base at V and 0 bases at J, with 10 bases in the middle. CDR3 length equals 16 residues.